The source of this TCR beta chain is a study of blood T cells in healthy people across ages. The junction had 7 bases not matched to a gene; V was cut back by 7 bases and J by 5 bases. CDR3 length: 14 amino acids. Germline assignment: CDR1 LNHNV and CDR2 YYDKDF (reference sequence). A second 7 to 11 cycle PCR used barcoded and J-beta primers. TCRdb re-called the 5' RACE reads with MiXCR, one entry per CDR3 protein. The data contain about 670,000 distinct CDR3 sequences, about 51% of them singletons. V is TRBV15 and J is TRBJ1-4; 7 bases align to TRBD1. Sequenced input: blood. The TCR originated in a woman of 80 years or more in good health. The DNA for the CDR3 is TGTGCCACCAAGACGGGGGACAGCAATGAAAAACTGTTTTTT. Translation: CATKTGDSNEKLFF.